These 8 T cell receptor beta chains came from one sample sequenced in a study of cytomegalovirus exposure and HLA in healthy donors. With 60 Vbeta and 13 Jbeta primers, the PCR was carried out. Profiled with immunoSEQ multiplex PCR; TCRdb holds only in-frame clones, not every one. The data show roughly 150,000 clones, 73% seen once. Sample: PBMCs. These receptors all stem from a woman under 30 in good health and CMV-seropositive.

The CDR3 here is CASRGQGGGYTF. As DNA, the CDR3 is TGTGCCAGCAGGGGACAGGGGGGTGGCTACACCTTC. The chain recombines TRBV28 with TRBJ1-2, with 11 bases lining up with TRBD1. CDR3 length equals 12 residues. The V segment lost 6 bases and the J segment 7 bases; nucleotides outside the gene matches: 1. Germline CDR1 is MDHEN and CDR2 is SYDVKM.

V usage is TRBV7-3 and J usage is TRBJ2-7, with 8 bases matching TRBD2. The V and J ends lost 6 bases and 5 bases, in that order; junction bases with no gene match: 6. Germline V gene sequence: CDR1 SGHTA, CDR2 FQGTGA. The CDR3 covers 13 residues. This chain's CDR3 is CASSLGREDEQYF. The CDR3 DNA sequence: TGTGCCAGCAGTTTAGGGCGGGAGGACGAGCAGTACTTC.

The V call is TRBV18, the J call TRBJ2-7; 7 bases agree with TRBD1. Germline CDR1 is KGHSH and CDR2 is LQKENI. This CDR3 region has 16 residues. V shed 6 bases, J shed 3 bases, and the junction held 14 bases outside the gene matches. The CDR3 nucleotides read TGTGCCAGCTCGCCCCCAAACAGGGGAAACTTCTACGAGCAGTACTTC. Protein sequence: CASSPPNRGNFYEQYF.

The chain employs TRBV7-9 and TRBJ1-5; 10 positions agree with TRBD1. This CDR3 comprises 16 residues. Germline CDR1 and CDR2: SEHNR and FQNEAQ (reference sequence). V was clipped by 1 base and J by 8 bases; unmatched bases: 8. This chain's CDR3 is CASSLGSTGGVEPQHF. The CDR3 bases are TGTGCCAGCAGCTTAGGTTCGACAGGGGGCGTTGAGCCCCAGCATTTT.

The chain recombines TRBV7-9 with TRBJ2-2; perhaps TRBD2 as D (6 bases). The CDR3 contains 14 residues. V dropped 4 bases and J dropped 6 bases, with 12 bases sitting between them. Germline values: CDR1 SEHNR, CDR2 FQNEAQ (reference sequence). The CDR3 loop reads CASSSPWGAGELFF. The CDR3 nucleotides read TGTGCCAGCAGCTCTCCATGGGGGGCCGGGGAGCTGTTTTTT. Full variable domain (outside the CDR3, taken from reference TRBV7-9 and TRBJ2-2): DTGVSQNPRHKITKRGQNVTFRCDPISEHNRLYWYRQTLGQGPEFLTYFQNEAQLEKSRLLSDRFSAERPKGSFSTLEIQRTEQGDSAMYLCASSSPWGAGELFFGEGSRLTVL.

CDR3 nucleotides: TGCGCCAGCAGACGAGCCACCGGGACAGGGGGCCTCTCTGGGGCCAACGTCCTGACTTTC. Translated: CASRRATGTGGLSGANVLTF. The rearrangement joins TRBV5-1 to TRBJ2-6, with TRBD1 matching over 12 bases. V trimming: 5 bases; J trimming: 0 bases; junction bases outside the gene matches: 12. CDR3 length: 20 amino acids. Germline CDR1 is SGHRS and CDR2 is YFSETQ.

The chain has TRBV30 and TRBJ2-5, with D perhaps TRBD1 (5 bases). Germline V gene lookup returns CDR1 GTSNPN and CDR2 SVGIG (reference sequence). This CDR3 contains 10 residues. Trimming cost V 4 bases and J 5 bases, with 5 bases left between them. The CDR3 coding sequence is TGTGCCTGGAAGGGGGAGACCCAGTACTTC. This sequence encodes CAWKGETQYF.

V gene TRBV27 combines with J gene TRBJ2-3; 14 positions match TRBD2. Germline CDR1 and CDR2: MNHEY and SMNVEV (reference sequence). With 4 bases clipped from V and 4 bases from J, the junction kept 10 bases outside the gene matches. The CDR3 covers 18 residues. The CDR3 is CASSSGLAGDMVSDTQYF. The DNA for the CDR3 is TGTGCCAGCAGTTCGGGACTAGCGGGGGACATGGTGTCAGATACGCAGTATTTT.